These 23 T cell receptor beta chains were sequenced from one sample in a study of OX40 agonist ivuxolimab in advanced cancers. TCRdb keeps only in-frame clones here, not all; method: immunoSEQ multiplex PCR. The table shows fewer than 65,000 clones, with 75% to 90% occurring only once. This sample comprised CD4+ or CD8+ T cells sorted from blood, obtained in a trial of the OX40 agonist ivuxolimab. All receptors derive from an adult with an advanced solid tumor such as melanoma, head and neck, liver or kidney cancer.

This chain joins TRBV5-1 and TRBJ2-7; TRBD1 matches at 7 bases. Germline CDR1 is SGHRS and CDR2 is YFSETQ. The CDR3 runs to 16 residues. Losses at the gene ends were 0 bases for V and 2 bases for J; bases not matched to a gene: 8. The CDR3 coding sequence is TGCGCCAGCAGCTTGGTGCCCCACAGGGGAACCTACGAGCAGTACTTC. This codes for CASSLVPHRGTYEQYF.

DNA of the CDR3: TGTGCCAGCAGCGGAGGACAGGGGATTTTGGCTGAAGCTTTCTTT. Protein: CASSGGQGILAEAFF. The rearrangement uses TRBV9 and TRBJ1-1; 9 nucleotides align to TRBD1. The germline gives CDR1 SGDLS, CDR2 YYNGEE. The junction had 9 bases not matched to a gene; V was cut back by 3 bases and J by 6 bases. This CDR3 has 15 amino acids. The whole variable domain, filled in from reference TRBV9 and TRBJ1-1, reads DSGVTQTPKHLITATGQRVTLRCSPRSGDLSVYWYQQSLDQGLQFLIQYYNGEERAKGNILERFSAQQFPDLHSELNLSSLELGDSALYFCASSGGQGILAEAFFGQGTRLTVV.

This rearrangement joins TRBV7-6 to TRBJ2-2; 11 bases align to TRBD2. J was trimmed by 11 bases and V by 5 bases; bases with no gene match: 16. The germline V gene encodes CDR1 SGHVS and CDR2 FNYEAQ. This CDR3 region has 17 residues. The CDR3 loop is CASSPPGLAGGRGELFF. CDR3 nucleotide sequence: TGTGCCAGCAGCCCCCCGGGGCTAGCGGGGGGTCGGGGAGAGCTGTTTTTT. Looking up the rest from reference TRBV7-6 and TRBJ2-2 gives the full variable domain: GAGVSQSPRYKVTKRGQDVALRCDPISGHVSLYWYRQALGQGPEFLTYFNYEAQQDKSGLPNDRFSAERPEGSISTLTIQRTEQRDSAMYRCASSPPGLAGGRGELFFGEGSRLTVL.

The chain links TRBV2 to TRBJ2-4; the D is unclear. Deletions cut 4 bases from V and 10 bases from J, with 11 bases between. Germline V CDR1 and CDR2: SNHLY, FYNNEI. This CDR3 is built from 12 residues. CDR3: CASSGTATIQYF. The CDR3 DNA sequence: TGTGCCAGCAGTGGAACAGCAACTATTCAGTACTTC.

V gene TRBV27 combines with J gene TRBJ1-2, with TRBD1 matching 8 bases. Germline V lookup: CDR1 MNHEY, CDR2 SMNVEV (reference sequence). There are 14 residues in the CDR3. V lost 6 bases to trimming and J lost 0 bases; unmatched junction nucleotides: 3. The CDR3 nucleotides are TGTGCCAGCAGACAGGGGGTTGCTAACTATGGCTACACCTTC. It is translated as CASRQGVANYGYTF.

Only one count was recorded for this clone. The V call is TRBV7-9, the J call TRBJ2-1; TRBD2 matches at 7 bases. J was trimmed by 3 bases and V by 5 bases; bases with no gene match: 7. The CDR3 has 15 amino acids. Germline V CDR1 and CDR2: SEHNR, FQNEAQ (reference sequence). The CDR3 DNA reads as TGTGCCAGCAGCCCAGGACTAGGCCTCTACAATGAGCAGTTCTTC. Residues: CASSPGLGLYNEQFF.

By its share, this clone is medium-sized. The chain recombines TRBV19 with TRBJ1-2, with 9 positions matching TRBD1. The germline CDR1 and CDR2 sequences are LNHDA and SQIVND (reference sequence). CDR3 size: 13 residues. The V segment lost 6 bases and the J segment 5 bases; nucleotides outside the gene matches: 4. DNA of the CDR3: TGTGCCAGTAGGGATGACAGGGGGTATGGCTACACCTTC. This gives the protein CASRDDRGYGYTF. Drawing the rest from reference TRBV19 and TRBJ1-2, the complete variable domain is DGGITQSPKYLFRKEGQNVTLSCEQNLNHDAMYWYRQDPGQGLRLIYYSQIVNDFQKGDIAEGYSVSREKKESFPLTVTSAQKNPTAFYLCASRDDRGYGYTFGSGTRLTVV.

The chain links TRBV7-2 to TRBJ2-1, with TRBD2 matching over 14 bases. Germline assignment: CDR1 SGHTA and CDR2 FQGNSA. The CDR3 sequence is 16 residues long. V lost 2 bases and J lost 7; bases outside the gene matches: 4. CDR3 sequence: CASSLSGTSGRNEQFF. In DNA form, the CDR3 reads TGTGCCAGCAGCTTATCCGGGACTAGCGGGAGAAATGAGCAGTTCTTC.

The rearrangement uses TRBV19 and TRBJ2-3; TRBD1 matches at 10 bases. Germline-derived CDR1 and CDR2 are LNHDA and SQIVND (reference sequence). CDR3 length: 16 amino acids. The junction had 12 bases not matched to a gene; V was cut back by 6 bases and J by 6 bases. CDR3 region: CASSTIPGQGLDTQYF. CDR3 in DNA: TGTGCCAGTAGCACGATTCCGGGACAGGGGCTGGATACGCAGTATTTT.

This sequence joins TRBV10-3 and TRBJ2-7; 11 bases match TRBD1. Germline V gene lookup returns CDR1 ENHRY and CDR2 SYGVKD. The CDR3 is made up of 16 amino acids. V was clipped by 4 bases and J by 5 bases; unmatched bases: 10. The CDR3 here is CAISVGTGGSFHEQYF. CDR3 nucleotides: TGTGCCATCAGTGTAGGGACAGGGGGGTCGTTCCACGAGCAGTACTTC.

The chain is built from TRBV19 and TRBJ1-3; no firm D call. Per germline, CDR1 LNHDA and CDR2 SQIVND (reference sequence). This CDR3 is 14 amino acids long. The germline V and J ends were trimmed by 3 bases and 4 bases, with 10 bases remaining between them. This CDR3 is CASSMTGDGNTIYF. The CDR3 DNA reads TGTGCCAGTAGTATGACCGGAGACGGAAACACCATATATTTT.

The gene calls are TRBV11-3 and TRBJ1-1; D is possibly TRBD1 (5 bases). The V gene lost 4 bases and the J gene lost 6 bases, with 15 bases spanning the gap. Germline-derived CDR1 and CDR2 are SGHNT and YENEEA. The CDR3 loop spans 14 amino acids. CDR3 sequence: CASSSGDSRAEAFF. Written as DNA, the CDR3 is TGTGCCAGCAGCTCCGGGGACTCGCGGGCTGAAGCTTTCTTT.

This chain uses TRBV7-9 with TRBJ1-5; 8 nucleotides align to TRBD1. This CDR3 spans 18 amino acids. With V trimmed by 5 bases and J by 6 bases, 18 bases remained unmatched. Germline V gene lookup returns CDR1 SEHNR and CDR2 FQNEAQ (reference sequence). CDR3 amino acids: CASSPIPGQGGFVQPQHF. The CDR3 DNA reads TGTGCCAGCAGCCCTATCCCCGGACAGGGTGGTTTCGTTCAGCCCCAGCATTTT.

Written as DNA, the CDR3 is TGCAGCGTTCTGGGGAGTTTAATGAACACTGAAGCTTTCTTT. Its protein is CSVLGSLMNTEAFF. J is TRBJ1-1 and V is TRBV29-1, with no clear D. The germline V gene encodes CDR1 SQVTM and CDR2 ANQGSEA. This CDR3 has 14 amino acids. Trimming took off 5 bases at V and 0 bases at J, with 13 bases between the two ends.

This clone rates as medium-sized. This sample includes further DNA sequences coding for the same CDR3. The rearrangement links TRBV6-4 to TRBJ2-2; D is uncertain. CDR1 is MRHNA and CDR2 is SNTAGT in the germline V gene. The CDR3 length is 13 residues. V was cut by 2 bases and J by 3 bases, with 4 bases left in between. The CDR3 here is CASSDRDTGELFF. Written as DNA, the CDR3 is TGTGCCAGCAGTGACAGGGACACCGGGGAGCTGTTTTTT.

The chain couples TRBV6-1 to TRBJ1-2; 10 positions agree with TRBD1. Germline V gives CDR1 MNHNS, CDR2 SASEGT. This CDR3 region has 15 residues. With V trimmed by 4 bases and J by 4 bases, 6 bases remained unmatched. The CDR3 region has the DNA TGTGCCAGCAGTGGCCGGGACAGGGGAATCTATGGCTACACCTTC. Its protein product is CASSGRDRGIYGYTF.

CDR3: CAISVSPPGQSSYEQYF. Here the CDR3 DNA reads TGTGCCATCAGTGTCAGTCCTCCGGGACAGAGCTCCTACGAGCAGTACTTC. The V and J genes are TRBV10-3 and TRBJ2-7; 7 bases are a match to TRBD1. Germline assignment: CDR1 ENHRY and CDR2 SYGVKD. This CDR3 region has 17 residues. V lost 4 bases to trimming and J lost 0 bases; unmatched junction nucleotides: 12.

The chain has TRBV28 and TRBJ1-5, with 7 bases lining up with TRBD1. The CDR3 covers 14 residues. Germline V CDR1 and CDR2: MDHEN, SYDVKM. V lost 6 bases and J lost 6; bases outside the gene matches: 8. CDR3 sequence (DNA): TGTGCCAGCAGGGCTACAGGGGAGGGTCAGCCCCAGCATTTT. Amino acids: CASRATGEGQPQHF.

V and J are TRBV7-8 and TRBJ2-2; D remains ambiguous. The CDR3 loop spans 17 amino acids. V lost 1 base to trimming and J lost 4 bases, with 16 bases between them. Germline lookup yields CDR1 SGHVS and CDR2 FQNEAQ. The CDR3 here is CASSLEPPGWGTGELFF. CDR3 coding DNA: TGTGCCAGCAGCTTAGAGCCCCCGGGTTGGGGCACCGGGGAGCTGTTTTTT.

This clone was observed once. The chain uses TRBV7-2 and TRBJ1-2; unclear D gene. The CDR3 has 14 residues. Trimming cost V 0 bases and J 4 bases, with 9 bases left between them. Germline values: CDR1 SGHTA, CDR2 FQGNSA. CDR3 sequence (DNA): TGTGCCAGCAGCTTAGCAGCCCGCTCCTATGGCTACACCTTC. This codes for CASSLAARSYGYTF.

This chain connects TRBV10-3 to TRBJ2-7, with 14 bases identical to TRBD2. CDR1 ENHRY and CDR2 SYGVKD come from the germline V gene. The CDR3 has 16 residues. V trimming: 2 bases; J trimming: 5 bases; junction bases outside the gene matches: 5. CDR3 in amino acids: CAISEGLAGGHNEQYF. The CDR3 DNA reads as TGTGCCATCAGTGAGGGACTAGCGGGGGGTCATAACGAGCAGTACTTC.

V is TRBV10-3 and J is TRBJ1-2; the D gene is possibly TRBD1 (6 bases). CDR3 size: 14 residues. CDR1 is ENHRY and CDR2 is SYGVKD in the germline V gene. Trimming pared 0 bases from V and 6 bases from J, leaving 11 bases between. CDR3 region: CAISESARGNGYTF. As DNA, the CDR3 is TGTGCCATCAGTGAGTCGGCCAGGGGTAATGGCTACACCTTC.

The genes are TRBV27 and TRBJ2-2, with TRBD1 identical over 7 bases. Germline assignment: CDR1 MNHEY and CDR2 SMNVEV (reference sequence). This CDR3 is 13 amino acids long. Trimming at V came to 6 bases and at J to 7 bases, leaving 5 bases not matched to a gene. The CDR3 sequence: CASSRQGGGELFF. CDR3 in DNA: TGTGCCAGCAGCAGACAGGGTGGCGGGGAGCTGTTTTTT.